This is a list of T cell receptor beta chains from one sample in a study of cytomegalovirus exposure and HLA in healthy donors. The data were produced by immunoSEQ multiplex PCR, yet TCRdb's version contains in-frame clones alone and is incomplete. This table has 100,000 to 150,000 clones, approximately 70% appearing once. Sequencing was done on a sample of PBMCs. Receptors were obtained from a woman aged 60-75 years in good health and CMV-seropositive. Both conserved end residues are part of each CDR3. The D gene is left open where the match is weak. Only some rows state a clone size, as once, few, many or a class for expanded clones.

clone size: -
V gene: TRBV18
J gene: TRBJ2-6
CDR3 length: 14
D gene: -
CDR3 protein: CASSPSRGANVLTF
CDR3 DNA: TGTGCCAGCTCACCGTCCCGTGGGGCCAACGTCCTGACTTTC

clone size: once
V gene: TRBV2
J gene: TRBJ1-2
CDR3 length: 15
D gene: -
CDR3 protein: CASSLRPAANYGYTF
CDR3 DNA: TGTGCCAGCAGTCTAAGACCCGCGGCAAACTATGGCTACACCTTC

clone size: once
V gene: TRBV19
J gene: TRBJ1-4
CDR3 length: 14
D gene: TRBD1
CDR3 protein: CASTPGRGHEKLFF
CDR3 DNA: TGTGCCAGTACCCCGGGCAGGGGGCATGAAAAACTGTTTTTT

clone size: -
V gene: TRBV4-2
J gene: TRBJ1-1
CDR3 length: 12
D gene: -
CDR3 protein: CASSQDRQVAFF
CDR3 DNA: TGTGCCAGCAGCCAAGATCGACAGGTGGCTTTCTTT

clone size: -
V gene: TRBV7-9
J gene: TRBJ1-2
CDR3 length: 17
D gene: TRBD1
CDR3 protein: CSSSLGSTGTVNYGYTF
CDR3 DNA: TGTTCCAGCAGCTTGGGATCGACCGGGACAGTTAACTATGGCTACACCTTC

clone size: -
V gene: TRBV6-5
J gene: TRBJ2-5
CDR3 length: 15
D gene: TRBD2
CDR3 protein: CASSAQGLAGGPKYF
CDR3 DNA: TGTGCCAGCAGTGCGCAGGGACTAGCGGGGGGGCCGAAGTACTTC

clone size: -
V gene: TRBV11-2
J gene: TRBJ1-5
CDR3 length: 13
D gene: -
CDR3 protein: CASSLDRGQPQHF
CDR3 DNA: TGTGCCAGCAGCTTAGATCGGGGGCAGCCCCAGCATTTT

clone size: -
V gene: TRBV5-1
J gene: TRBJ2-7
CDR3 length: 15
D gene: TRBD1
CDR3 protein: CASSLVGQGPYEQYF
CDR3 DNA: TGCGCCAGCAGCTTGGTGGGACAGGGGCCCTACGAGCAGTACTTC

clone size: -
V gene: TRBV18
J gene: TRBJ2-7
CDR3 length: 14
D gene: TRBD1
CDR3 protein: CASSPGTASYEQYF
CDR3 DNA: TGTGCCAGCTCACCCGGGACAGCGTCCTACGAGCAGTACTTC

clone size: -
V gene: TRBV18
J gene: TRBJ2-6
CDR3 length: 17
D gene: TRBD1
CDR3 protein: CASSPTGEGSGANVLTF
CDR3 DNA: TGTGCCAGCTCACCAACAGGGGAAGGGTCTGGGGCCAACGTCCTGACTTTC

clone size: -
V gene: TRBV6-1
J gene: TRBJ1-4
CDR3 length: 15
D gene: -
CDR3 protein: CASTGDTATNEKLFF
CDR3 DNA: TGTGCCAGCACAGGGGACACCGCAACTAATGAAAAACTGTTTTTT

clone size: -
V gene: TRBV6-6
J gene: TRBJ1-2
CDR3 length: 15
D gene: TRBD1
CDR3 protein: CASSFSGQGNYGYTF
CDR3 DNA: TGTGCCAGCAGTTTCTCGGGACAGGGGAACTATGGCTACACCTTC

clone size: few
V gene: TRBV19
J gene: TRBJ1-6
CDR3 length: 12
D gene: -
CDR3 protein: CASSPFNSPLHF
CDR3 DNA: TGTGCCAGTAGTCCCTTTAATTCACCCCTCCACTTT

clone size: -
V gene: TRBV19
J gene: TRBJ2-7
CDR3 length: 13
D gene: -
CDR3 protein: CASSIVVSYEQYF
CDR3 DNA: TGTGCCAGTAGTATCGTAGTCTCCTACGAGCAGTACTTC

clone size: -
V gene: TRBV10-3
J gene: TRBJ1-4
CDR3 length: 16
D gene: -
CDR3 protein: CAISERRGRADEKLFF
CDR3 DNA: TGCGCCATCAGTGAGCGGAGGGGCAGGGCTGATGAAAAACTGTTTTTT

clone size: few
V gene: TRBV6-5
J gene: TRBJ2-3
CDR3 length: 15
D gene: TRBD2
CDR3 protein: CASSYLSGGADTQYF
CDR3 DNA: TGTGCCAGCAGTTATCTTAGCGGGGGGGCAGATACGCAGTATTTT

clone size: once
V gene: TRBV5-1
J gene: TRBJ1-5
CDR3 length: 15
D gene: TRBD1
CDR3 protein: CASRAGQEYNQPQHF
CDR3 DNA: TGCGCCAGCAGGGCGGGACAGGAGTACAATCAGCCCCAGCATTTT

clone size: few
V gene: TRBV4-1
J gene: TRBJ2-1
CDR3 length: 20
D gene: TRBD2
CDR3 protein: CASSQGGLAGGIGGGNEQFF
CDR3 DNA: TGCGCCAGCAGCCAAGGGGGACTAGCGGGGGGGATCGGGGGAGGCAATGAGCAGTTCTTC

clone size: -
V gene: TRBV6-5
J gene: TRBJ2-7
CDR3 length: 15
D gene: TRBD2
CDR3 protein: CASSPLAGGLQEQYF
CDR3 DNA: TGTGCCAGCAGCCCTCTGGCGGGGGGTTTGCAAGAGCAGTACTTC

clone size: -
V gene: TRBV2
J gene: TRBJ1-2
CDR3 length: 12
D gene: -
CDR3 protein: CASSLSGYGYTF
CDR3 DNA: TGTGCCAGCAGTCTTTCAGGGTATGGCTACACCTTC

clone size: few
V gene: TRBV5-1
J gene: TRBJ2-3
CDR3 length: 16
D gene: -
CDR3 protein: CASRSGTLVNTDTQYF
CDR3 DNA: TGCGCCAGCAGGTCCGGGACACTCGTCAACACAGATACGCAGTATTTT

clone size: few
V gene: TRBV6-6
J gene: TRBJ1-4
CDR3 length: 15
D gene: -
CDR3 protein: CASSYKGRTNEKLFF
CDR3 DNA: TGTGCCAGCAGTTACAAGGGGCGGACTAATGAAAAACTGTTTTTT

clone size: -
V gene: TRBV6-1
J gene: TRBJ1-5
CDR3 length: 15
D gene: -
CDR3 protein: CASSAGSNSNQPQHF
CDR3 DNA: TGTGCCAGCAGCGCGGGGTCGAATAGCAATCAGCCCCAGCATTTT

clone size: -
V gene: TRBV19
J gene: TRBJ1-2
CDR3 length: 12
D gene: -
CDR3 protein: CASSAGYRGYTF
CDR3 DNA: TGTGCCAGTAGTGCAGGGTATCGTGGCTACACCTTC

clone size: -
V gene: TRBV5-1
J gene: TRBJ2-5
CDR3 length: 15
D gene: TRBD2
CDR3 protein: CASSLATSAQETQYF
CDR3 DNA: TGCGCCAGCAGCTTGGCCACTAGCGCTCAAGAGACCCAGTACTTC

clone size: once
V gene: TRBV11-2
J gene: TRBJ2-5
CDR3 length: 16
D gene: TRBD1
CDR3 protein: CASSLFGQGARETQYF
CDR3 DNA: TGTGCCAGCAGCTTGTTTGGACAGGGGGCGCGGGAGACCCAGTACTTC

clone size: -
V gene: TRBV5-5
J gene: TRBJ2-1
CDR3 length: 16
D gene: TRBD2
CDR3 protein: CASSPLRLAGSNEQFF
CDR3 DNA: TGTGCCAGCAGCCCTCTCCGACTAGCGGGGAGCAATGAGCAGTTCTTC

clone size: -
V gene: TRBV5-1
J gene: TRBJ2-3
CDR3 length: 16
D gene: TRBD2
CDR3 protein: CASSLSAGGITDTQYF
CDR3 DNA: TGCGCCAGCAGCTTGTCGGCGGGGGGGATTACAGATACGCAGTATTTT

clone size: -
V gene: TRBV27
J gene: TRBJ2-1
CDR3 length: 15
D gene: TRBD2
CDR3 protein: CASSRPGLADNEQFF
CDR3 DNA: TGTGCCAGCAGCCGTCCGGGACTAGCGGACAATGAGCAGTTCTTC

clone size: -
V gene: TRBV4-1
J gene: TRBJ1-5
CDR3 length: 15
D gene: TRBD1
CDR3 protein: CASSPGQGDNQPQHF
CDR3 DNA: TGCGCCAGCAGCCCCGGACAGGGGGACAATCAGCCCCAGCATTTT

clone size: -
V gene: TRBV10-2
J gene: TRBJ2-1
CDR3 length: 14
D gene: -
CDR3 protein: CASSATGGRDEQFF
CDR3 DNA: TGCGCCAGCAGTGCGACGGGGGGCCGGGATGAGCAGTTCTTC

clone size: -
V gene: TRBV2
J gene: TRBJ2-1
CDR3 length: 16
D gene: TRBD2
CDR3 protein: CASSESSGGAWNEQFF
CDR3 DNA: TGTGCCAGCAGTGAGTCTAGCGGGGGGGCTTGGAATGAGCAGTTCTTC